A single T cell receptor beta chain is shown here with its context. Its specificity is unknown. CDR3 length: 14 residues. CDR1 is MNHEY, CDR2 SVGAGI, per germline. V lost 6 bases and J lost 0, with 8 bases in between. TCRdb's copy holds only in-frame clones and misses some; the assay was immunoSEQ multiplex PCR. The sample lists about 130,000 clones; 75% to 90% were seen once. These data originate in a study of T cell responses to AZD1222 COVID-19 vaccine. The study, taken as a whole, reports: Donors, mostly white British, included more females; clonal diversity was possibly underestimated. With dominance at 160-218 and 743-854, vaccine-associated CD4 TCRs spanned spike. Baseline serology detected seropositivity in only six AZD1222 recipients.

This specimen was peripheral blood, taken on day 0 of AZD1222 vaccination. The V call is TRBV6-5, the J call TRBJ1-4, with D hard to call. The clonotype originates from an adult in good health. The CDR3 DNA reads TGTGCCAGCAGCCCGGACGCAACTAATGAAAAACTGTTTTTT. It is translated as CASSPDATNEKLFF.